The entry below describes one TCR beta chain. It has no known antigen specificity. The record has no base qualities; no much larger clone is one base away. The immunoSEQ Assay, a bias-controlled multiplex PCR, was used to amplify TCRbeta CDR3 regions from genomic DNA. For the original study's pipeline: Nucleated cell counts per sample were estimated from amplification of reference gene primers within the assay. To quantify the absolute abundance of each unique TCRbeta CDR3 rearrangement, sequence reads were collapsed and filtered. Productive Simpson clonality was computed per sample as the square root of Simpson's diversity index over productive rearrangements. TCRdb carries this immuneACCESS record with in-frame sequences only. Its versions omit some clonotypes, under half of them owing to an unresolved V gene in the studies checked, with the rest unexplained. V, J and clone size are taken as reported in that table, and D and trimming were inferred from the DNA itself. The sample table holds about 70,000 clones, of which around 85% were seen once. About 40% of the sample is held by the ten biggest clonotypes.

This sample is part of a study of blood T cell repertoires in COVID-19 (TCRdb year 2020). Broadly, across the study: The collaborator samples originated in the United States, Italy and Spain and spanned the acute and convalescent phases of COVID-19. The repertoires were released in a freely available public database intended as a resource for research on the immune response to SARS-CoV-2. The dataset comprised deeply sampled blood TCRbeta repertoires from subjects exposed to, actively infected with, or recovered from COVID-19. The material from the prospective study consisted of cDNA or gDNA derived from T cells, B-cell-depleted T cells, or PBMCs. The samples were drawn from two sources: the first 160 participants of the ongoing ImmuneRACE study, and 1,200 or so subjects contributed by 6 global collaborators. Nearly every sample came with metadata listing a de-identified subject ID, COVID-19 status, age in years and sex. Where available, HLA class I and class II types were taken from metadata supplied by the sample provider and were not determined by assay-based typing.

Whole blood was collected in K2EDTA tubes by collaborating institutions according to the institutions' own protocols. For TCRbeta analysis, collaborators shipped samples in one of three forms: frozen whole blood, isolated PBMCs, or DNA extracted from either of those sample types. What the authors observed across the whole study: How much clinical and demographic metadata was included differed by source and by participant, and the metadata was provided uncurated.

CDR1 and CDR2, looked up from the germline V gene, are SGHTA and FQGNSA. Between the V and J ends, shortened by 10 bases and 3 bases respectively, the junction contains 12 bases. The CDR3 runs 12 amino acids, cysteine and phenylalanine included. The DNA shown is the 36-base CDR3, in frame from base 1. Source material: peripheral blood. This receptor was taken from a woman aged 80 or over with active or convalescent COVID-19. In this chain, TRBV7-2 is recombined with TRBJ2-5, with TRBD2 perhaps the D gene, on 5 matching bases. The CDR3 protein: CATTGSEETQYF. The DNA sequence follows: TGTGCCACCACGGGATCAGAAGAGACCCAGTACTTC.